Presented here are 31 T cell receptor beta chains from one specimen sequenced in a study of T cell changes during pregnancy in multiple sclerosis. Generated by immunoSEQ multiplex PCR, the TCRdb table keeps only in-frame clones and is missing some. Of some 60,000 clones listed, 90% were seen once; the top ten hold approximately 2.1%. The material sequenced was peripheral blood, taken in the first trimester of pregnancy. All receptors derive from a female donor in good health, enrolled as a control in a pregnancy study.

The chain combines TRBV6-5 with TRBJ2-7; TRBD2 matches 11 bases. Unmatched junction bases numbered 3, after V lost 5 bases and J lost 3 bases. The CDR3 runs to 14 residues. Germline V gene lookup returns CDR1 MNHEY and CDR2 SVGAGI. This chain's CDR3 is CASSIAGGVYEQYF. The CDR3 nucleotides are TGTGCCAGCAGTATAGCGGGAGGGGTCTACGAGCAGTACTTC.

This chain uses TRBV6-5 with TRBJ1-2, with 8 nucleotides matching TRBD1. The CDR3 contains 14 residues. Trimming cost V 5 bases and J 5 bases; bases outside gene matches: 7. Germline lookup yields CDR1 MNHEY and CDR2 SVGAGI. CDR3 amino acids: CASSRQGKTYGYTF. The CDR3 nucleotides read TGTGCCAGCAGTAGACAGGGGAAAACTTATGGCTACACCTTC.

This chain links TRBV4-1 with TRBJ2-1, with TRBD2 matching 10 bases. The CDR3 contains 16 residues. V lost 5 bases to trimming and J lost 10 bases; unmatched junction nucleotides: 14. CDR1 and CDR2 (germline): MGHRA, YSYEKL. The CDR3 spells CASSSNAGTSANEQFF. In nucleotides, the CDR3 is TGCGCCAGCAGCTCGAACGCCGGGACTAGCGCCAACGAGCAGTTCTTC.

The chain joins TRBV10-1 to TRBJ1-5; D possibly corresponds to TRBD1 (6 bases). This CDR3 spans 17 amino acids. V was pared by 7 bases and J by 0 bases, with 19 bases between. CDR1 is WNHNN, CDR2 SYGVQD, per germline (reference sequence). In nucleotides, the CDR3 is TGCGCCAGCAAGGCCCAGGGGCTAGGGTATAGCAATCAGCCCCAGCATTTT. The encoded protein is CASKAQGLGYSNQPQHF.

The V call is TRBV6-4, the J call TRBJ2-7; D may be TRBD2 (5 bases). Trimming cost V 3 bases and J 0 bases, with 12 bases left between them. The CDR3 sequence is 15 residues long. Germline assignment: CDR1 MRHNA and CDR2 SNTAGT. The CDR3 coding sequence is TGTGCCAGCAGTGAAGAGGACTCTAGCTCCTACGAGCAGTACTTC. This codes for CASSEEDSSSYEQYF.

The chain is built from TRBV6-7 and TRBJ2-7, with 8 nucleotides matching TRBD2. TRBV6-7 is marked as an open reading frame, function uncertain. The CDR3 runs 17 residues. J was trimmed by 4 bases and V by 0 bases; bases with no gene match: 11. CDR3 sequence: CASSYSFSAGGRYEQYF. The DNA of the CDR3 is TGTGCCAGCAGTTACTCTTTCTCCGCGGGAGGCCGGTACGAGCAGTACTTC.

This clone was recorded a few times. In DNA form, the CDR3 reads TGTGCCAGCAGTGAGGGGGGAACCACCGGGGAGCTGTTTTTT. Amino acid sequence: CASSEGGTTGELFF. The rearrangement uses TRBV6-4 and TRBJ2-2; maybe TRBD2 (6 bases). Germline assignment: CDR1 MRHNA and CDR2 SNTAGT. V was pared by 3 bases and J by 4 bases, with 9 bases between. This CDR3 contains 14 residues.

The rearrangement joins TRBV15 to TRBJ1-4; D may be TRBD1 (5 bases). This CDR3 is built from 14 residues. The ends were cut back, 8 bases at V and 6 bases at J, with 16 bases in the middle. Looked up from germline, CDR1 is LNHNV and CDR2 is YYDKDF (reference sequence). The CDR3 coding sequence is TGTGCCACCGCGGGGGATTTCAATCATGAAAAACTGTTTTTT. Amino acids: CATAGDFNHEKLFF. The entire variable domain, with the rest obtained from reference TRBV15 and TRBJ1-4, is as follows: DAMVIQNPRYQVTQFGKPVTLSCSQTLNHNVMYWYQQKSSQAPKLLFHYYDKDFNNEADTPDNFQSRRPNTSFCFLDIRSPGLGDTAMYLCATAGDFNHEKLFFGSGTQLSVL.

The chain couples TRBV5-1 to TRBJ1-2; 7 nucleotides line up with TRBD1. Germline CDR1 and CDR2: SGHRS and YFSETQ. J was trimmed by 4 bases and V by 4 bases; bases with no gene match: 13. This CDR3 is built from 16 residues. CDR3 region: CASSRKVGQTFYGYTF. The CDR3 bases are TGCGCCAGCAGCCGTAAAGTGGGACAGACATTCTATGGCTACACCTTC.

V and J are TRBV10-3 and TRBJ2-7; D is perhaps TRBD1 (6 bases). V was shortened by 6 bases and J by 5 bases, with 11 bases between the two germline ends. The CDR3 spans 12 residues. The germline V gene encodes CDR1 ENHRY and CDR2 SYGVKD. The CDR3 bases are TGTGCCATCAGCCCAGGGGCACACGAGCAGTACTTC. It encodes CAISPGAHEQYF.

The chain uses TRBV9 and TRBJ1-1; D gene unclear. The CDR3 is made up of 14 amino acids. The germline gives CDR1 SGDLS, CDR2 YYNGEE. The V gene lost 0 bases and the J gene lost 1 base, with 7 bases spanning the gap. The CDR3 protein is CASSVAGRNTEAFF. CDR3 DNA: TGTGCCAGCAGCGTAGCTGGCAGGAACACTGAAGCTTTCTTT.

This clone was seen only once. The chain has TRBV9 and TRBJ1-2, with TRBD1 as a possible D gene (5 bases). Germline CDR1 SGDLS, CDR2 YYNGEE. The CDR3 runs to 15 residues. V was cut by 4 bases and J by 7 bases, with 20 bases left in between. The DNA of the CDR3 is TGTGCCAGCAGCTCATCCCTGGGGGGGAGTGGTGGCTACACCTTC. This codes for CASSSSLGGSGGYTF. Using reference TRBV9 and TRBJ1-2 for the parts outside the CDR3, the full variable domain is DSGVTQTPKHLITATGQRVTLRCSPRSGDLSVYWYQQSLDQGLQFLIQYYNGEERAKGNILERFSAQQFPDLHSELNLSSLELGDSALYFCASSSSLGGSGGYTFGSGTRLTVV.

The chain carries TRBV28 and TRBJ2-1; 14 bases are a match to TRBD2. Germline CDR1 is MDHEN and CDR2 is SYDVKM. J was trimmed by 0 bases and V by 4 bases; bases with no gene match: 5. The CDR3 is 18 residues long. The CDR3 nucleotides read TGTGCCAGCAGTTCGACTAGCGGGAGGGTCAGCTCCTACAATGAGCAGTTCTTC. This encodes CASSSTSGRVSSYNEQFF.

This sequence joins TRBV7-9 and TRBJ2-7; 12 bases are a match to TRBD2. Losses at the gene ends were 4 bases for V and 3 bases for J; bases not matched to a gene: 4. The germline gives CDR1 SEHNR, CDR2 FQNEAQ (reference sequence). The CDR3 is made up of 15 amino acids. The CDR3 is CASSSTSGSFYEQYF. The CDR3 DNA is TGTGCCAGCAGCTCGACTAGCGGGAGCTTCTACGAGCAGTACTTC.

The V call is TRBV12-2, the J call TRBJ2-3; the D call TRBD2 from the table was never checked on the DNA. TRBV12-2 represents a pseudogene. This CDR3 contains 15 residues. CDR3 bases: TGTGCAAGTCGCTTAGAGGGACTAGCGGGGGATACGCAGTATTTT. It specifies CASRLEGLAGDTQYF.

This chain links TRBV28 with TRBJ2-7; 8 bases fit TRBD1. CDR1 and CDR2 from the germline V gene are MDHEN and SYDVKM. V gave up 8 bases and J gave up 4 bases; unmatched junction bases: 7. This CDR3 contains 13 residues. CDR3 DNA sequence: TGTGCCAGCTATTCAGGGGGCTCATACGAGCAGTACTTC. This codes for CASYSGGSYEQYF.

A few counts support this clone. The V gene is TRBV7-9, the J gene TRBJ1-2; a possible D gene is TRBD1 (5 bases). V was pared by 4 bases and J by 3 bases, with 9 bases between. The CDR3 runs 13 residues. In germline, CDR1 is SEHNR, CDR2 FQNEAQ (reference sequence). This CDR3 is CASSSWGDYGYTF. The CDR3 nucleotides are TGTGCCAGCAGCTCTTGGGGGGACTATGGCTACACCTTC. The full variable domain, rest sourced from reference TRBV7-9 and TRBJ1-2, is DTGVSQNPRHKITKRGQNVTFRCDPISEHNRLYWYRQTLGQGPEFLTYFQNEAQLEKSRLLSDRFSAERPKGSFSTLEIQRTEQGDSAMYLCASSSWGDYGYTFGSGTRLTVV.

The CDR3 reads CASSLVPGVYSNQPQHF. The CDR3, as DNA: TGTGCCAGCAGTTTAGTGCCCGGGGTCTATAGCAATCAGCCCCAGCATTTT. The rearrangement uses TRBV27 and TRBJ1-5; D unclear. This CDR3 has 17 amino acids. V was clipped by 2 bases and J by 0 bases, with 14 bases between them. Germline assignment: CDR1 MNHEY and CDR2 SMNVEV (reference sequence).

The chain joins TRBV5-8 to TRBJ1-1; D call uncertain. The germline V and J ends were trimmed by 2 bases and 2 bases, with 10 bases remaining between them. The CDR3 length is 14 residues. Germline assignment: CDR1 SGHTS and CDR2 YDEGEE. The CDR3 region is CASSLGVFNTEAFF. CDR3 nucleotide sequence: TGTGCCAGCAGCTTAGGAGTTTTTAACACTGAAGCTTTCTTT.

This chain uses TRBV19 with TRBJ2-2, with 10 nucleotides matching TRBD1. CDR3 length: 16 residues. The germline V gene encodes CDR1 LNHDA and CDR2 SQIVND (reference sequence). Trimming at V came to 7 bases and at J to 0 bases, leaving 5 bases not matched to a gene. The DNA of the CDR3 is TGTGCCAGTAAGATGGGGACAGGGGCGAACACCGGGGAGCTGTTTTTT. Protein product: CASKMGTGANTGELFF.

The V call is TRBV19, the J call TRBJ2-1, with 7 bases identical to TRBD2. V shed 5 bases, J shed 3 bases, and the junction held 10 bases outside the gene matches. This CDR3 contains 16 residues. The germline CDR1 and CDR2 sequences are LNHDA and SQIVND (reference sequence). CDR3 nucleotide sequence: TGTGCCAGTAGTGGAACCGGGACTATCAACTACAATGAGCAGTTCTTC. Amino acid sequence: CASSGTGTINYNEQFF.

The chain combines TRBV11-2 with TRBJ2-7, with D perhaps TRBD1 (5 bases). Trimming took off 0 bases at V and 1 base at J, with 10 bases between the two ends. The CDR3 has 15 residues. The germline gives CDR1 SGHAT, CDR2 FQNNGV. As DNA, the CDR3 is TGTGCCAGCAGCTTAGAGACAGAGACTTCCTACGAGCAGTACTTC. Translated, it gives CASSLETETSYEQYF.

V gene TRBV4-1 combines with J gene TRBJ2-1; 9 positions agree with TRBD1. The germline CDR1 and CDR2 sequences are MGHRA and YSYEKL. V was pared by 6 bases and J by 10 bases, with 7 bases of the junction left unmatched. The CDR3 runs 13 residues. CDR3 region: CASSLTGGREQFF. The CDR3 region has the DNA TGCGCCAGCAGTCTCACAGGGGGCAGGGAGCAGTTCTTC.

This chain uses TRBV5-4 with TRBJ2-1; 9 bases are shared with TRBD2. Germline V CDR1 and CDR2: SGHNT, YYREEE (reference sequence). The CDR3 length is 14 residues. V was clipped by 3 bases and J by 4 bases; unmatched bases: 2. DNA for the CDR3: TGTGCCAGCAGCTCGACTAGCGGTTACAATGAGCAGTTCTTC. Translation: CASSSTSGYNEQFF.

V and J are TRBV13 and TRBJ2-1, with TRBD2 identical over 15 bases. This CDR3 region has 20 residues. Germline trimming cut 2 bases from V and 9 bases from J; bases unmatched to any gene: 17. Germline assignment: CDR1 PRHDT and CDR2 FYEKMQ (reference sequence). CDR3 coding DNA: TGTGCCAGCAGCTTATATAAGCGGACTAGCGGGAGGGGTATACAGGGTGAGCAGTTCTTC. This encodes CASSLYKRTSGRGIQGEQFF.

The DNA for the CDR3 is TGTGCCAGCAGCTTCGGACAGGGTACCGGGGAGCTGTTTTTT. It translates to CASSFGQGTGELFF. The V gene is TRBV5-4, the J gene TRBJ2-2; 8 nucleotides align to TRBD1. The V and J ends lost 2 bases and 5 bases, in that order; junction bases with no gene match: 2. Germline CDR1 is SGHNT and CDR2 is YYREEE (reference sequence). The CDR3 is made up of 14 amino acids.

The genes are TRBV27 and TRBJ2-5, with D uncertain. The J call may be wrong; the DNA end is better matched by TRBJ2-7. The CDR3 runs 14 residues. CDR1 is MNHEY and CDR2 is SMNVEV in the germline V gene (reference sequence). The CDR3 region has the DNA TGTGCCAGCAGTTTTAGTGGGCAGTTCTACGAGCAGTACTTC. Residues: CASSFSGQFYEQYF.

The CDR3 DNA reads as TGTGCCAGCAGTTTATCAATTGAGGCAGGGCGAGAGACCCAGTACTTC. Protein product: CASSLSIEAGRETQYF. The V and J genes are TRBV27 and TRBJ2-5; weak D call: TRBD1 (5 bases). Per the germline V gene, CDR1 is MNHEY and CDR2 is SMNVEV (reference sequence). This CDR3 region has 16 residues. V gave up 0 bases and J gave up 4 bases, with 15 bases separating them.

The V call is TRBV7-2, the J call TRBJ1-3; no definite D call. This CDR3 region has 16 residues. The germline gives CDR1 SGHTA, CDR2 FQGNSA. Trimming took 1 base from V and 3 from J, leaving 13 bases between them. CDR3: CASSLVREPYGNTIYF. The CDR3 DNA reads TGTGCCAGCAGCTTAGTTCGTGAGCCGTATGGAAACACCATATATTTT.

This rearrangement joins TRBV5-1 to TRBJ2-4; 7 bases line up with TRBD1. This CDR3 has 17 amino acids. Germline CDR1 and CDR2: SGHRS and YFSETQ. J gave up 6 bases and V 1 base, and 13 bases lay outside the gene matches. CDR3 sequence reads: CASSLLAGGGHGNIQYF. The DNA of the CDR3 is TGCGCCAGCAGCTTGTTGGCAGGGGGTGGTCATGGAAACATTCAGTACTTC. The full variable domain, in which reference TRBV5-1 and TRBJ2-4 provide the parts outside the CDR3, is KAGVTQTPRYLIKTRGQQVTLSCSPISGHRSVSWYQQTPGQGLQFLFEYFSETQRNKGNFPGRFSGRQFSNSRSEMNVSTLELGDSALYLCASSLLAGGGHGNIQYFGAGTRLSVL.

V usage is TRBV27 and J usage is TRBJ2-1; 7 bases fit TRBD2. V dropped 2 bases and J dropped 3; count of bases not matched to a gene: 7. The CDR3 totals 16 residues. CDR1 and CDR2 (germline): MNHEY, SMNVEV (reference sequence). CDR3 in DNA: TGTGCCAGCAGTTTAGGTTCCCTAGCGGACTACAATGAGCAGTTCTTC. This codes for CASSLGSLADYNEQFF.